These 18 T cell receptor beta chains share one sample of origin, sequenced in a study of blood T cell repertoires in COVID-19. Method: immunoSEQ multiplex PCR; TCRdb's copy keeps in-frame clones and lacks some. The sample yields more than 100,000 clones, around 87% seen once. Specimen: peripheral blood. Source of these receptors: a man in his fifties or sixties with active COVID-19.

The chain has TRBV7-2 and TRBJ2-5, with 7 bases aligning to TRBD1. The junction had 10 bases not matched to a gene; V was cut back by 2 bases and J by 4 bases. The germline V gene encodes CDR1 SGHTA and CDR2 FQGNSA. The CDR3 spans 16 residues. Written as DNA, the CDR3 is TGTGCCAGCAGCTTATATCGAGGGGGCACGGGAGAGACCCAGTACTTC. Its translation is CASSLYRGGTGETQYF.

The V call is TRBV6-4, the J call TRBJ1-5; 8 bases agree with TRBD1. V gave up 5 bases and J gave up 7 bases; unmatched junction bases: 13. The length of the CDR3 is 16 residues. CDR1 MRHNA and CDR2 SNTAGT come from the germline V gene. CDR3 nucleotides: TGTGCCAGCAGTCCTCCAACCGACAGGGGTAACCAGCCCCAGCATTTT. It translates to CASSPPTDRGNQPQHF.

This clone appeared once. The CDR3 DNA reads as TGTGCCAGCAGTCCCCGGGATGGCGGCGAGCAGTACTTC. This translates into CASSPRDGGEQYF. The gene calls are TRBV12-3 or TRBV12-4 and TRBJ2-7; weak D call: TRBD2 (5 bases). The CDR3 loop spans 13 amino acids. V shed 5 bases and J shed 6 bases, with 14 bases lying between them.

This rearrangement joins TRBV15 to TRBJ2-7, with 10 bases aligning to TRBD2. There are 16 residues in the CDR3. CDR1 and CDR2 from the germline V gene are LNHNV and YYDKDF (reference sequence). The V gene end was trimmed by 1 base and the J gene end by 5 bases; junction bases not matched to a gene: 8. In nucleotides, the CDR3 is TGTGCCACCAGCAGAGGTGGTAGCGGGGGGTTGAACGAGCAGTACTTC. Protein: CATSRGGSGGLNEQYF.

Only one count was recorded for this clone. This chain connects TRBV30 to TRBJ1-2; D perhaps matches TRBD1 (6 bases). The ends were cut back, 2 bases at V and 6 bases at J, with 13 bases in the middle. The CDR3 sequence is 13 residues long. Germline lookup yields CDR1 GTSNPN and CDR2 SVGIG (reference sequence). The DNA of the CDR3 is TGTGCCTGGAGTCTTGGGGGGGGCGATGGCTACACCTTC. Its protein is CAWSLGGGDGYTF.

This chain links TRBV3-1 (or the pseudogene TRBV3-2) with TRBJ2-3; TRBD2 aligns across 8 bases. V lost 0 bases, J lost 2 bases, and 7 bases stayed unmatched. The length of the CDR3 is 17 residues. CDR1 LGHDT and CDR2 YNNKEL come from the germline V gene (reference sequence). As DNA, the CDR3 is TGTGCCAGCAGCCAAGATATAAGCGGGGGACACACAGATACGCAGTATTTT. This codes for CASSQDISGGHTDTQYF.

The rearrangement uses TRBV7-9 and TRBJ1-2; perhaps TRBD1 as D (6 bases). Between the trimmed V and J ends, which lost 3 bases and 1 base, there was a span of 6 bases. Germline V gene lookup returns CDR1 SEHNR and CDR2 FQNEAQ (reference sequence). The CDR3 contains 13 residues. The CDR3 protein is CASSFRGNYGYTF. The CDR3 nucleotides read TGTGCCAGCAGCTTCAGGGGTAACTATGGCTACACCTTC.

This clone was counted a single time. The chain employs TRBV9 and TRBJ2-1; 8 bases are a match to TRBD2. Germline values: CDR1 SGDLS, CDR2 YYNGEE. CDR3 length: 16 residues. Trimming took 0 bases from V and 1 from J; bases not matched to a gene: 3. The CDR3, as DNA: TGTGCCAGCAGCGTAGGGGTAGCGGGGTCCTACAATGAGCAGTTCTTC. Its protein product is CASSVGVAGSYNEQFF.

This clone was counted a single time. V gene TRBV6-5 combines with J gene TRBJ1-6; possible D gene TRBD1, 6 bases. The V gene's germline CDR1 is MNHEY and CDR2 SVGAGI. Deletions cut 6 bases from V and 13 bases from J, with 19 bases between. This CDR3 comprises 14 residues. In DNA, the CDR3 is TGTGCCAGCAGCCAACGACAGGTTCTGACGCCCCTCCACTTT. Protein sequence: CASSQRQVLTPLHF.

The chain is built from TRBV4-1 and TRBJ2-2; possibly TRBD1 for D (5 bases). Trimming removed 4 bases from V and 0 bases from J, with 12 bases in between. Germline CDR1 is MGHRA and CDR2 is YSYEKL. This CDR3 is 16 amino acids long. The CDR3: CASSRGRTPNTGELFF. CDR3 DNA: TGCGCCAGCAGCCGTGGACGGACACCGAACACCGGGGAGCTGTTTTTT.

This clone has at least ten counts. The CDR3 reads CASSFTGINGYTF. CDR3 DNA: TGCGCCAGCAGCTTCACAGGGATTAATGGCTACACCTTC. The V and J genes are TRBV5-1 and TRBJ1-2; possible D gene TRBD1, 6 bases. V lost 2 bases to trimming and J lost 6 bases, with 11 bases between them. CDR3 length equals 13 residues. Germline CDR1 reads SGHRS; CDR2 reads YFSETQ.

This clone was recorded only once. The chain has TRBV7-3 and TRBJ2-1; 9 nucleotides align to TRBD2. The CDR3 sequence is 14 residues long. The germline gives CDR1 SGHTA, CDR2 FQGTGA. With V trimmed by 4 bases and J by 6 bases, 4 bases remained unmatched. CDR3 protein: CASSSLAGFNEQFF. In DNA, the CDR3 is TGTGCCAGCAGCTCCCTAGCGGGGTTCAATGAGCAGTTCTTC.

The gene calls are TRBV5-1 and TRBJ2-7; 7 bases align to TRBD1. The CDR3 is made up of 15 amino acids. V dropped 0 bases and J dropped 6; count of bases not matched to a gene: 9. In germline, CDR1 is SGHRS, CDR2 YFSETQ. The DNA for the CDR3 is TGCGCCAGCAGCTTGGGAGGGGGCTTGAGGAGCGAGCAGTACTTC. This gives the protein CASSLGGGLRSEQYF.

V gene TRBV5-1 combines with J gene TRBJ2-7; 13 bases line up with TRBD2. Trimming cost V 0 bases and J 2 bases; bases outside gene matches: 2. Germline V gene sequence: CDR1 SGHRS, CDR2 YFSETQ. The CDR3 loop spans 16 amino acids. The DNA for the CDR3 is TGCGCCAGCAGCTTGGGTGGACTAGCGGGGGCCTACGAGCAGTACTTC. It codes for CASSLGGLAGAYEQYF.

Only one count was recorded for this clone. The rearrangement joins TRBV5-4 to TRBJ2-2; 10 nucleotides agree with TRBD1. Looked up from germline, CDR1 is SGHNT and CDR2 is YYREEE (reference sequence). The CDR3 covers 16 residues. The J segment lost 3 bases and the V segment lost 2 bases, leaving 4 bases of the junction unmatched. The CDR3 DNA is TGTGCCAGCAGCTTACCAGGGACAGGGGACACCGGGGAGCTGTTTTTT. Translated: CASSLPGTGDTGELFF.

This clone occurred once. V usage is TRBV30 and J usage is TRBJ1-2; D remains unclear. The CDR3 sequence is 13 residues long. Looked up from germline, CDR1 is GTSNPN and CDR2 is SVGIG (reference sequence). Deletions cut 2 bases from V and 4 bases from J, with 11 bases between. The DNA for the CDR3 is TGTGCCTGGAGTCTACGGGGATCCTATGGCTACACCTTC. Amino acids: CAWSLRGSYGYTF.

The chain joins TRBV9 to TRBJ2-3; 11 positions agree with TRBD2. V gave up 0 bases and J gave up 6 bases; unmatched junction bases: 3. The CDR3 has 15 residues. The germline gives CDR1 SGDLS, CDR2 YYNGEE. CDR3 amino acids: CASSVEPSGGDTQYF. CDR3 coding DNA: TGTGCCAGCAGCGTAGAGCCTAGCGGGGGGGATACGCAGTATTTT.

The chain is built from TRBV7-8 and TRBJ2-2; 7 bases line up with TRBD2. CDR1 and CDR2 (germline): SGHVS, FQNEAQ. With V trimmed by 3 bases and J by 4 bases, 8 bases remained unmatched. There are 16 residues in the CDR3. The CDR3 loop reads CASSFSPGGITGELFF. The DNA of the CDR3 is TGTGCCAGCAGCTTTTCCCCCGGGGGGATCACCGGGGAGCTGTTTTTT.